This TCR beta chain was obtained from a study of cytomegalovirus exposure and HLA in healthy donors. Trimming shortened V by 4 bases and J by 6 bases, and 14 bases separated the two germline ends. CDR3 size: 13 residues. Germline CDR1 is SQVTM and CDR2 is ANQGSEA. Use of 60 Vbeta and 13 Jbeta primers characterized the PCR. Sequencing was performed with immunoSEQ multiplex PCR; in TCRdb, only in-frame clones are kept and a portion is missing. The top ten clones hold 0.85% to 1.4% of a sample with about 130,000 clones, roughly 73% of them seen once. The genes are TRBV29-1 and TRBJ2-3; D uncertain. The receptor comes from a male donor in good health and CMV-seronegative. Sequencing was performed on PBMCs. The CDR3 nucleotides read TGCAGCGTTGCCTCGACTGTCTGGGATACGCAGTATTTT. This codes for CSVASTVWDTQYF.